This paragraph reports one T cell receptor beta chain. Its target is not known. Healthy bone marrow donors supplied every sample. The primer mix had 60 Vbeta and 13 Jbeta primers. Data came from immunoSEQ multiplex PCR; TCRdb stores just in-frame clones and leaves some out. This table holds about 150,000 clones, more than 75% found once. These data are taken from a study of cytomegalovirus exposure and HLA in healthy donors. Study-wide points: It was in a later analysis that TCR association rates were seen to vary by HLA locus, highest for DRB1 and lowest for HLA-C. A few V segments could not be told apart, such as TRBV6-2 and TRBV6-3, and were left out. Later analysis associated a missense DCLRE1C variant with TCR beta V- and J-gene trimming.

Germline CDR1 is MNHEY and CDR2 is SVGAGI. Unmatched junction bases numbered 6, after V lost 6 bases and J lost 4 bases. There are 15 residues in the CDR3. The sample consisted of PBMCs. The TCR sequence derives from a man aged 30 to 45 in good health and CMV-seropositive. The chain has TRBV6-5 and TRBJ1-6, with 7 bases aligning to TRBD1. The CDR3, as DNA: TGTGCCAGCAGCCAGGGACAGAGATATAATTCACCCCTCCACTTT. It is translated as CASSQGQRYNSPLHF.